This TCR beta chain stems from a study of shared clonotypes between healthy human individuals. On the study more broadly: Each donor's CD8 memory used one plate, CD8 naive two, each CD4 subset three.

The study's findings and limits: Generation probabilities of non-shared clonotypes were lower (relative to those shared by all four donors).

With respect to this clone: Antigen: not known.

Germline trimming cut 4 bases from V and 6 bases from J; bases unmatched to any gene: 16. Germline CDR1 and CDR2: LNHDA and SQIVND (reference sequence). The length of the CDR3 is 17 residues. Donors were Caucasian adults residing in Nashville, Tennessee, USA. Source study methods: With immunoSEQ giving junction-only sequences and no quality scores, filtering differed. Some clones are missing from TCRdb's copy, which holds only in-frame ones; the method was immunoSEQ multiplex PCR. From that table come the V and J calls and clone size; the DNA was used to work out D and trimming. This sample has some 1 million clones, with approximately 68% found just once.

The sequenced sample consisted of memory CD4+ T cells sorted from blood. Subset noted: CD45RA-negative fraction. This TCR derives from a man aged 18 to 30 in good health. The V and J genes are TRBV19 and TRBJ2-7; TRBD2 matches at 9 bases. Written as DNA, the CDR3 is TGTGCCAGTAGTACCTTTTGGAGTAGCGGGAGATCGGGCGAGCAGTACTTC. This encodes CASSTFWSSGRSGEQYF.